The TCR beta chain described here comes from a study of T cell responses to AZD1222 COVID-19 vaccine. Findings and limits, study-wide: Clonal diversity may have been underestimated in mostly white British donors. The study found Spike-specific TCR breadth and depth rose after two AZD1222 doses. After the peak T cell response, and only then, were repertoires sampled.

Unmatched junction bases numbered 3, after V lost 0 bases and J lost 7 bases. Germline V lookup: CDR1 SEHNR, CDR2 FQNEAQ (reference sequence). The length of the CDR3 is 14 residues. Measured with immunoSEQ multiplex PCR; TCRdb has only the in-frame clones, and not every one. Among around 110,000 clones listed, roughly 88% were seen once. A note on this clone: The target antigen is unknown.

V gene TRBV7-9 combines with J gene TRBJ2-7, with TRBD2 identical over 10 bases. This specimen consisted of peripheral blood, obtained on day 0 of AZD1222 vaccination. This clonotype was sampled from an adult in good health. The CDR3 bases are TGTGCCAGCAGCTTAGCTAGCGGGAGGAAAGAGCAGTACTTC. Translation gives CASSLASGRKEQYF.